This T cell receptor (beta chain) is from a study of T cell repertoires in ileal Crohn's disease. Method: immunoSEQ multiplex PCR; TCRdb's copy keeps in-frame clones and lacks some. The repertoire holds some 6,600 clones, with roughly four fifths as singletons. Specified time point: inflamed ileum from the surgical specimen. CDR1 SGHVS and CDR2 FNYEAQ come from the germline V gene. The V end lost 9 bases, the J end lost 2 bases, and 13 bases lay between the germline ends. The CDR3 length is 13 residues. The chain couples TRBV7-6 to TRBJ1-2, with D perhaps matching TRBD1 (5 bases). The receptor was isolated from an adult with Crohn's disease. Sequenced: ileal tissue. CDR3 bases: TGTGCCAGTTCCCCAGACAGAAACTATGGCTACACCTTC. This encodes CASSPDRNYGYTF.